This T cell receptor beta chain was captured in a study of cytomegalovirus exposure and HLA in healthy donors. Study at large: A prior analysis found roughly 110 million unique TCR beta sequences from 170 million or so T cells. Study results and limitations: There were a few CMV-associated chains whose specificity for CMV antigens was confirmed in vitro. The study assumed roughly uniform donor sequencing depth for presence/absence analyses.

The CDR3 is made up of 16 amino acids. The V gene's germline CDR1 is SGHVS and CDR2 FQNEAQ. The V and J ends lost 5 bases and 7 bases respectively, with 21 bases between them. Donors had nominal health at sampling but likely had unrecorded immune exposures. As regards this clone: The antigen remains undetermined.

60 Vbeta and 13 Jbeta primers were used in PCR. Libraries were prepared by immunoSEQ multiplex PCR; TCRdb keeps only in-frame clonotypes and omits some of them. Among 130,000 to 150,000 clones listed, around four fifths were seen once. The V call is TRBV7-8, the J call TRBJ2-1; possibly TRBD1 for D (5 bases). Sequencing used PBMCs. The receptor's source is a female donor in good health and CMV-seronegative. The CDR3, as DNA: TGTGCCAGCAGCGCCAGGGTTCCGAAAGTTAGGAATGAGCAGTTCTTC. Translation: CASSARVPKVRNEQFF.